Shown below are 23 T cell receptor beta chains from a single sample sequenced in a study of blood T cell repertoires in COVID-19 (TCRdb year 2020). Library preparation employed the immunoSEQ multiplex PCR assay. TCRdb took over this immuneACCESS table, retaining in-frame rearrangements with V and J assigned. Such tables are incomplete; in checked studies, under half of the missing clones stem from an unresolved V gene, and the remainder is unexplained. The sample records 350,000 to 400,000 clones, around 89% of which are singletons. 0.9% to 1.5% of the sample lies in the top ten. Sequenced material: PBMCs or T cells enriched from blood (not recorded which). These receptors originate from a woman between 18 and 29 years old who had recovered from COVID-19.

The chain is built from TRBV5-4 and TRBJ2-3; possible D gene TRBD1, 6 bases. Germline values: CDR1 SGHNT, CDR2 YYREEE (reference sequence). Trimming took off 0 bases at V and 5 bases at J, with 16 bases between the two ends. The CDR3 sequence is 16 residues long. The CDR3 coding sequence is TGTGCCAGCAGCTTGGTAGGGGGTAGGGGCCGAGATACGCAGTATTTT. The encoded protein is CASSLVGGRGRDTQYF.

CDR3 in DNA: TGCGCCAGCAGCCTATTCATAGTGAACACTGAAGCTTTCTTT. This encodes CASSLFIVNTEAFF. This rearrangement joins TRBV4-1 to TRBJ1-1, with no clear D. The ends were cut back, 4 bases at V and 0 bases at J, with 9 bases in the middle. The germline V gene encodes CDR1 MGHRA and CDR2 YSYEKL. The CDR3 extends over 14 amino acids.

Here the CDR3 DNA reads TGTGCCAGCAGCTTAGGAGAGGGAAACATTCAGTACTTC. Translated, it gives CASSLGEGNIQYF. This chain joins TRBV7-9 and TRBJ2-4; D may be TRBD2 (5 bases). This CDR3 comprises 13 residues. Germline lookup yields CDR1 SEHNR and CDR2 FQNEAQ (reference sequence). V lost 1 base to trimming and J lost 6 bases, with 7 bases between them.

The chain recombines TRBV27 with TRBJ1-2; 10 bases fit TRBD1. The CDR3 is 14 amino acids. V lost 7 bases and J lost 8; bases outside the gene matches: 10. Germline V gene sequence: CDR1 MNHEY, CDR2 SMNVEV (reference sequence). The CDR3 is CASTDLTGGRGYTF. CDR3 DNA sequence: TGTGCCAGCACGGATTTGACAGGGGGCCGAGGCTACACCTTC.

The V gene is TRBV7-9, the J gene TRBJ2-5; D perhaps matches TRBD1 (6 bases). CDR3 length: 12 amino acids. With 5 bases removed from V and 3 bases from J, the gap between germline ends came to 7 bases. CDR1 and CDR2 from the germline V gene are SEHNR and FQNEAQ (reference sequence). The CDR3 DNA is TGTGCCAGCAGCGGGGACAAAGAGACCCAGTACTTC. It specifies CASSGDKETQYF.

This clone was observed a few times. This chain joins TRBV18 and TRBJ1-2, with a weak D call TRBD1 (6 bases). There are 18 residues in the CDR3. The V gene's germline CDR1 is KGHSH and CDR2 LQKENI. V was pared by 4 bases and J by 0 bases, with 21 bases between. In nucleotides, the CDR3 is TGTGCCAGCTCACTACTTGGGGGCCCCGGATCCGCTAACTATGGCTACACCTTC. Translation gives CASSLLGGPGSANYGYTF.

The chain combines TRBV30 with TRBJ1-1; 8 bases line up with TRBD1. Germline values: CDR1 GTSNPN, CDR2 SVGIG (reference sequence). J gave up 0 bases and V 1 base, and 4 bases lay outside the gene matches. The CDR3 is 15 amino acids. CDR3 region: CAWSAQDRVNTEAFF. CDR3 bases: TGTGCCTGGAGTGCCCAGGACAGGGTGAACACTGAAGCTTTCTTT.

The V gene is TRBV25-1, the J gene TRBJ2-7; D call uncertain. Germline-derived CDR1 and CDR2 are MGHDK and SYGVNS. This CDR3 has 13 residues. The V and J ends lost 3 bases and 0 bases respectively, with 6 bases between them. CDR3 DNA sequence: TGTGCCAGCAGTGAGCCGAGCTCCTACGAGCAGTACTTC. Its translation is CASSEPSSYEQYF.

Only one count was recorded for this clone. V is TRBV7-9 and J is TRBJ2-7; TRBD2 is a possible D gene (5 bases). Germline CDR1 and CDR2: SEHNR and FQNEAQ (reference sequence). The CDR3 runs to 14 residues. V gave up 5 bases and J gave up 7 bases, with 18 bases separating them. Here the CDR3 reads CASSQDRYPGEQYF. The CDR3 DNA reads TGTGCCAGCAGCCAAGACCGATACCCGGGGGAGCAGTACTTC.

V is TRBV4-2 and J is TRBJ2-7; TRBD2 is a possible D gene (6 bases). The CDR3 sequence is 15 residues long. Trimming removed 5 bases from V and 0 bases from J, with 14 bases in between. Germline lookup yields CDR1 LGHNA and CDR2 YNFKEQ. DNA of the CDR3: TGTGCCAGCAGCTCCCACCGGGACTCCTCCTACGAGCAGTACTTC. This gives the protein CASSSHRDSSYEQYF.

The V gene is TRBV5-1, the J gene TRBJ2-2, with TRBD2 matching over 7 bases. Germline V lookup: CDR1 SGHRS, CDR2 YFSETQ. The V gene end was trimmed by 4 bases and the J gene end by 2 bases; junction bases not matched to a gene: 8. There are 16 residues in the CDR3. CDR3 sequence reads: CASSPMGGVNTGELFF. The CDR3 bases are TGCGCCAGCAGCCCCATGGGAGGGGTCAACACCGGGGAGCTGTTTTTT.

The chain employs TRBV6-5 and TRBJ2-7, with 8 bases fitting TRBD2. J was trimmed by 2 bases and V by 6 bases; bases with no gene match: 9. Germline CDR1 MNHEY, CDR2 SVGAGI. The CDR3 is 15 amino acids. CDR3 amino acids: CASSPSGLGPYEQYF. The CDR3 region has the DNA TGTGCCAGCAGCCCCTCGGGACTAGGACCCTACGAGCAGTACTTC.

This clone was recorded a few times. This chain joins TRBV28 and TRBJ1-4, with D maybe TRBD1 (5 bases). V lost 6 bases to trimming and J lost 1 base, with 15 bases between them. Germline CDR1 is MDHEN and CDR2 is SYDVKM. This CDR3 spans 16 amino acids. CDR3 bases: TGTGCCAGCAGCTTGGGGGAGGACGAAACTAATGAAAAACTGTTTTTT. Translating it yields CASSLGEDETNEKLFF.

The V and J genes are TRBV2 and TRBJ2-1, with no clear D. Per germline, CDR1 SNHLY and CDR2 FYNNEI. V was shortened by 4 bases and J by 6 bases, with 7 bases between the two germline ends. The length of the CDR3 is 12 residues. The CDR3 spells CASSVGSNEQFF. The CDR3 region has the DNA TGTGCCAGCAGTGTGGGCAGCAATGAGCAGTTCTTC.

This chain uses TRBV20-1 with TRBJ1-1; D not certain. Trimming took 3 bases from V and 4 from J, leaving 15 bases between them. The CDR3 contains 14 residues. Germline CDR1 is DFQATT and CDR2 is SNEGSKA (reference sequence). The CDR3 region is CSASGEGRRTEAFF. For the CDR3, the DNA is TGCAGTGCTAGTGGTGAGGGAAGGCGCACTGAAGCTTTCTTT.

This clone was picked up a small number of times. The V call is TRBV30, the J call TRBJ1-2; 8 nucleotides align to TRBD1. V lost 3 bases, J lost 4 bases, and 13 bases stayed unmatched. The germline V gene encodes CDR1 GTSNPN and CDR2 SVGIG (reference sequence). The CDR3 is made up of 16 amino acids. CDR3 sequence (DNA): TGTGCCTGGAGCCCGCCGGGACAGGCCTTAGGCTATGGCTACACCTTC. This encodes CAWSPPGQALGYGYTF.

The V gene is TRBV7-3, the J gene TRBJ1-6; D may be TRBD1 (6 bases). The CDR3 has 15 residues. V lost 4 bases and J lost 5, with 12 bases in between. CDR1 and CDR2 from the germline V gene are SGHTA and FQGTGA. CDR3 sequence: CASSSYRDDNSPLHF. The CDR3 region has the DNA TGTGCCAGCAGCTCCTACAGGGATGATAATTCACCCCTCCACTTT.

CDR3 protein: CASSFRPGETYEQYF. The DNA for the CDR3 is TGTGCCAGCAGTTTCAGGCCCGGCGAAACCTACGAGCAGTACTTC. This chain joins TRBV28 and TRBJ2-7; no clear D gene. V dropped 3 bases and J dropped 2 bases, with 14 bases sitting between them. Germline CDR1 reads MDHEN; CDR2 reads SYDVKM. The CDR3 contains 15 residues.

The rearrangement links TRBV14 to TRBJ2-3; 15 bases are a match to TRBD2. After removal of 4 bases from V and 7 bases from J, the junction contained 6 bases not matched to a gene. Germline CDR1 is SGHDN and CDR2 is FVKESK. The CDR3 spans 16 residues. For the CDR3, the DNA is TGTGCCAGCAGCCTGGGGACTAGCGGGGGGCTAAATACGCAGTATTTT. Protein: CASSLGTSGGLNTQYF.

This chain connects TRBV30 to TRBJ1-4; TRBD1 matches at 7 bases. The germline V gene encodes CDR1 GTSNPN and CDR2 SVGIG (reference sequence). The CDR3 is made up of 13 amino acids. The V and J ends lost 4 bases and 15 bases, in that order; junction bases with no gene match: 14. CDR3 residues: CAWIVSRQGPLFF. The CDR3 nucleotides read TGTGCCTGGATCGTCTCGAGACAGGGACCCTTGTTTTTT.

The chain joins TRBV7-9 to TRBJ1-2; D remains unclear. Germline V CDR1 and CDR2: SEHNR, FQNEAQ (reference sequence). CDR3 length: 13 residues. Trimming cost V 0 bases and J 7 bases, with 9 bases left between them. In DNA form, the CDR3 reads TGTGCCAGCAGCTTAGCGCCGAGGGCTGGCTACACCTTC. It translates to CASSLAPRAGYTF.

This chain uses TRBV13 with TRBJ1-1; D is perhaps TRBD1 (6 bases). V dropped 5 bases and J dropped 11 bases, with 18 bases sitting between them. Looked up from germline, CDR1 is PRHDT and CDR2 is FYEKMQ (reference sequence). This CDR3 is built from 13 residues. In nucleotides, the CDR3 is TGTGCCAGCAGCCCTGGACAGCGCTTTTCGGCTTTCTTT. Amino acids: CASSPGQRFSAFF.

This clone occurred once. The CDR3 DNA sequence: TGCAGCGGCGGAGGGACAGGGGGCACCGGGGAGCTGTTTTTT. This translates into CSGGGTGGTGELFF. V is TRBV29-1 and J is TRBJ2-2; 11 nucleotides agree with TRBD1. The CDR3 runs to 14 residues. Trimming took 7 bases from V and 4 from J; bases not matched to a gene: 5. Germline-derived CDR1 and CDR2 are SQVTM and ANQGSEA.